The T cell receptor (beta chain) described here comes from a study of CD8 T cells in ankylosing spondylitis. About this clonotype itself: Its specificity is not known.

Study results and caveats: Roughly eight highly homologous variants made up a TCR beta motif that seemed to typify ankylosing spondylitis blood.

Deletions cut 3 bases from V and 0 bases from J, with 6 bases between. The CDR3 consists of 15 residues. Library preparation for TCR beta used quantitative 5'-RACE with molecular barcodes. TCRdb re-analysed the 5' RACE reads in MiXCR, keeping a single row per CDR3 protein. Seen here are about 420,000 distinct CDR3 sequences, approximately 20% observed once, and the top ten hold about 15%. The sequenced sample consisted of blood, either unsorted or a sorted T cell fraction (not recorded which). The TCR sequence derives from a male donor with ankylosing spondylitis. The chain couples TRBV12-3 or TRBV12-4 to TRBJ1-6; no reliable D call. CDR3 loop: CASSFGSSYNSPLHF. The CDR3 DNA reads as TGTGCCAGCAGTTTTGGCAGCTCCTATAATTCACCCCTCCACTTT.